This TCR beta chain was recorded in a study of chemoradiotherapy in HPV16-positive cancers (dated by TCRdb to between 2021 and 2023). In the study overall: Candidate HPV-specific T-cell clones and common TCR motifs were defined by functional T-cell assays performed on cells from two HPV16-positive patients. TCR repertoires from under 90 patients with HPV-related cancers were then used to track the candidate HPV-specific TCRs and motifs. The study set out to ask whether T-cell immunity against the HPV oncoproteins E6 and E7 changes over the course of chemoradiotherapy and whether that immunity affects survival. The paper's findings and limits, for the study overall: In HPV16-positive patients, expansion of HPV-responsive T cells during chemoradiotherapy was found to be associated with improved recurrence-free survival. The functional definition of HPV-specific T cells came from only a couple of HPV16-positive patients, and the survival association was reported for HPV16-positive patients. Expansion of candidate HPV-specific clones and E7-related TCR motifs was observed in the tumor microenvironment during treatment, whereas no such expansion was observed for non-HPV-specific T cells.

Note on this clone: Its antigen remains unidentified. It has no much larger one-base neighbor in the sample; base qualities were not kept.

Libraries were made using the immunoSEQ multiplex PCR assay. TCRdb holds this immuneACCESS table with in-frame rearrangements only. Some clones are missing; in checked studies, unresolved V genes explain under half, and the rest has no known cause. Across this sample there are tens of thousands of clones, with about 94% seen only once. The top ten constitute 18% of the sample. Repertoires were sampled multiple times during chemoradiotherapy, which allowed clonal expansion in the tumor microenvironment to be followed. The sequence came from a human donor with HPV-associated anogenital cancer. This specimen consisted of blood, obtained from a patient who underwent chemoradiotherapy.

The CDR3: CATAPTGTSGEQYF. The DNA sequence is given as TGTGCCACCGCCCCAACCGGGACTAGCGGCGAGCAGTACTTC. The chain was built from TRBV19 and TRBJ2-7, with 11 middle bases fitting TRBD2. Including cysteine and phenylalanine, the CDR3 has 14 amino acids. The read is trimmed to its CDR3 DNA, 42 bases read in frame from base 1. V and J are trimmed by 10 bases and 6 bases, and the gene matches miss 11 bases of the junction. The germline V gene (reference sequence) specifies LNHDA as CDR1 and SQIVND as CDR2. The full variable domain, with segments outside the CDR3 supplied by the reference TRBV19 and TRBJ2-7 proteins, appears as DGGITQSPKYLFRKEGQNVTLSCEQNLNHDAMYWYRQDPGQGLRLIYYSQIVNDFQKGDIAEGYSVSREKKESFPLTVTSAQKNPTAFYLCATAPTGTSGEQYFGPGTRLTVT.